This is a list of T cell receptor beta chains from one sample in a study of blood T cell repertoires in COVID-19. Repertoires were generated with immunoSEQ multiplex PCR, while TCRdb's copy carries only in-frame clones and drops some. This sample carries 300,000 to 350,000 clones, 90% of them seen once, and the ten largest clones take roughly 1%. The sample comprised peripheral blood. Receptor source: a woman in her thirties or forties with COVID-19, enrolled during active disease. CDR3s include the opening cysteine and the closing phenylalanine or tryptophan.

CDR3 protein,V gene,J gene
CASSLVGTSGNGYNEQFF,TRBV7-2,TRBJ2-1
CSVTRGDTEAFF,TRBV29-1,TRBJ1-1
CASSFSRDRGQPQHF,TRBV7-2,TRBJ1-5
CASSLSPFSPLHF,TRBV7-8,TRBJ1-6
CASSLGQNTEAFF,TRBV7-3,TRBJ1-1
CASSSPPGPAGTLGNTIYF,TRBV7-6,TRBJ1-3
CATGGQGARTEAFF,TRBV19,TRBJ1-1
CASSLADRGGTGELFF,TRBV5-1,TRBJ2-2
CASSPGQGAGYGYTF,TRBV5-1,TRBJ1-2
CAWSTRQGREKLFF,TRBV30,TRBJ1-4
CASSPPGLEHEQFF,TRBV18,TRBJ2-1
CASSFGETQYF,TRBV9,TRBJ2-5
CASGRGDRPNYGYTF,TRBV27,TRBJ1-2
CASSPQEGSPLHF,TRBV14,TRBJ1-6
CASTSPGDYEQYF,TRBV28,TRBJ2-7
CASSYSKTATNEKLFF,TRBV6-2/TRBV6-3,TRBJ1-4
CAWSSTGGSPLHF,TRBV30,TRBJ1-6
CASSARLTDKQFF,TRBV7-2,TRBJ2-1
CASSRFVEARTEAFF,TRBV6-2/TRBV6-3,TRBJ1-1
CASSANGRGGASNQPQHF,TRBV6-2/TRBV6-3,TRBJ1-5
CASSHGHGGSYGYTF,TRBV7-9,TRBJ1-2
CASRPDSAGNYGYTF,TRBV2,TRBJ1-2
CASTHRGSNEKLFF,TRBV19,TRBJ1-4
CASSVRGGPETQYF,TRBV5-1,TRBJ2-5
CASSLLIKQGTIYF,TRBV4-1,TRBJ2-3
CASSLLGTTYEQYF,TRBV5-5,TRBJ2-7
CASKFTGVAYEQYF,TRBV28,TRBJ2-7
CASSPQGANQPQHF,TRBV18,TRBJ1-5
CASSSRDRLPYEQYF,TRBV5-5,TRBJ2-7
CAWKAYNEQFF,TRBV30,TRBJ2-1
CAWSDPHSGAYNEQFF,TRBV30,TRBJ2-1
CASSYSGTGQGEQFF,TRBV6-5,TRBJ2-1
CASSSPRSVVASSYNEQFF,TRBV7-2,TRBJ2-1
CASSLIQAGELFF,TRBV5-1,TRBJ2-2
CASSLMGGKETQYF,TRBV7-3,TRBJ2-5
CASSEGPGLAADTQYF,TRBV9,TRBJ2-3
CASSLWPRQVRDRYEQYF,TRBV28,TRBJ2-7
CSALTGAYGYTF,TRBV29-1,TRBJ1-2
CASSQAWTGTYEQYF,TRBV4-3,TRBJ2-7
CASSQITGTSDLSYNEQFF,TRBV2,TRBJ2-1
CASSSYGARGKKLFF,TRBV21-1,TRBJ1-4